Listed below are T cell receptor beta chains from one sample, sequenced in a study of shared clonotypes between healthy human individuals. Using immunoSEQ multiplex PCR, the repertoire was profiled, and TCRdb retains in-frame clones only, with some absent. The sample shows roughly 770,000 clones, 95% to 97% of them seen only once. Material for sequencing was naive CD8+ T cells sorted from blood. These TCRs come from a man aged 25-40 years in good health. Both conserved end residues are part of each CDR3. The order of the fields is D gene, J gene, clone size, V gene, CDR3 length, CDR3 DNA, CDR3 protein. A D gene is named only where the DNA matches it firmly. Clone size appears in some rows only: once, few, many, or a class for an expanded clone.

>TRBD2|TRBJ2-1|-|TRBV28|18
TGTGCCAGCAGTCTCTCCTCGGGACTAGCGGGCAACAGGAGTGAGCAGTTCTTC
CASSLSSGLAGNRSEQFF
>TRBD1|TRBJ2-1|-|TRBV5-1|15
TGCGCCAGCAGCCTGAGGGACAGGAGTACAAATGAGCAGTTCTTC
CASSLRDRSTNEQFF
>-|TRBJ2-1|once|TRBV7-6|13
TGTGCCAGCAGCCTTAGGGTGGACAATGAGCAGTTCTTC
CASSLRVDNEQFF
>TRBD2|TRBJ2-2|-|TRBV5-1|17
TGCGCCAGCAGCTTCGGGACTAGCGGGAGAGATACCGGGGAGCTGTTTTTT
CASSFGTSGRDTGELFF
>-|TRBJ1-2|-|TRBV29-1|12
TGCAGCGTTGATACAGGATCCTATGGCTACACCTTC
CSVDTGSYGYTF
>TRBD1|TRBJ2-7|-|TRBV6-5|14
TGTGCCAGCAGTCACCGGGACAGGTCCTACGAGCAGTACTTC
CASSHRDRSYEQYF
>-|TRBJ1-2|-|TRBV4-3|15
TGCGCCAGCAGCCTTACAGGCAGCGGGGGGATTGGCTACACCTTC
CASSLTGSGGIGYTF
>TRBD1|TRBJ1-3|-|TRBV9|15
TGTGCCAGCAGCGAAACAGGGGGCACTGGAAACACCATATATTTT
CASSETGGTGNTIYF
>-|TRBJ2-1|-|TRBV18|15
TGTGCCAGCTCACCTGAGGGTCCCTCCTACAATGAGCAGTTCTTC
CASSPEGPSYNEQFF
>TRBD1|TRBJ2-7|-|TRBV27|14
TGTGCCAGCAGTTTCGGGACAGGGGGGTACGAGCAGTACTTC
CASSFGTGGYEQYF
>TRBD1|TRBJ2-3|-|TRBV7-9|16
TGTGCCAGCAGCGACTCCGGACAGGGGCCGGTGGATACGCAGTATTTT
CASSDSGQGPVDTQYF
>-|TRBJ2-7|-|TRBV4-3|13
TGCGCCAGCAGCCAAGACGCCTCCTACGAGCAGTACTTC
CASSQDASYEQYF
>-|TRBJ2-7|-|TRBV27|14
TGTGCCAGCAGCCGCCGGGACTCCTCCTACGAGCAGTACTTC
CASSRRDSSYEQYF
>-|TRBJ2-1|-|TRBV4-1|16
TGCGCCAGCAGCCAAGACGGGTCGGTTGTGTACAATGAGCAGTTCTTC
CASSQDGSVVYNEQFF
>TRBD2|TRBJ2-7|-|TRBV2|16
TGTGCCAGCAGTGACCCCTTAGCGGGAGGGCCTTACGAGCAGTACTTC
CASSDPLAGGPYEQYF
>TRBD2|TRBJ2-3|-|TRBV15|19
TGTGCCACCAGCAGACCCCAAAGGGCTAGCGGGAGGTTTGCAGATACGCAGTATTTT
CATSRPQRASGRFADTQYF
>TRBD1|TRBJ2-1|-|TRBV7-9|15
TGTGCCAGCAGCCCAGACAGGGGAGGCTACAATGAGCAGTTCTTC
CASSPDRGGYNEQFF
>-|TRBJ1-1|-|TRBV7-9|15
TGTGCCAGCAGCTTAGCGGTAGGGCCGAACACTGAAGCTTTCTTT
CASSLAVGPNTEAFF
>-|TRBJ2-3|-|TRBV5-1|17
TGCGCCAGCAGCTTGGTGTTAGGGGATCCTAGCACAGATACGCAGTATTTT
CASSLVLGDPSTDTQYF
>-|TRBJ2-2|-|TRBV27|14
TGTGCCAGCAGTTTAATAGGGGGCACCGGGGAGCTGTTTTTT
CASSLIGGTGELFF
>-|TRBJ2-7|-|TRBV5-1|13
TGCGCCAGCATGAGTACAGCCAACTACGAGCAGTACTTC
CASMSTANYEQYF
>-|TRBJ2-1|-|TRBV5-1|17
TGCGCCAGCAGCTTGGAGGGGCCGGGGGGCGTCTACAATGAGCAGTTCTTC
CASSLEGPGGVYNEQFF
>-|TRBJ2-7|-|TRBV4-3|16
TGCGCCAGCAGCCAAGACGTATGGGGGGCCAACTACGAGCAGTACTTC
CASSQDVWGANYEQYF
>TRBD1|TRBJ1-1|-|TRBV29-1|11
TGCAGCTGGGACAGGAACACTGAAGCTTTCTTT
CSWDRNTEAFF
>TRBD1|TRBJ1-1|-|TRBV5-6|15
TGTGCCAGCGGAAGACAGGGGGCGTTGGACACTGAAGCTTTCTTT
CASGRQGALDTEAFF
>-|TRBJ1-2|-|TRBV28|14
TGTGCCAGCAGTCCCGAACTCCGGGGGGATGGCTACACCTTC
CASSPELRGDGYTF
>-|TRBJ2-7|once|TRBV2|11
TGTGCCAGTCGGGACTTCTACGAGCAGTACTTC
CASRDFYEQYF
>TRBD2|TRBJ2-7|once|TRBV11-2|18
TGTGCCAGCAGCGGGGGACTAGCGGGAGTCGGGAGCTCCTACGAGCAGTACTTC
CASSGGLAGVGSSYEQYF
>TRBD1|TRBJ2-7|-|TRBV6-1|14
TGTGCCAGCAGACCGGGACAGGGGGCGGTCGAGCAGTACTTC
CASRPGQGAVEQYF
>-|TRBJ1-4|-|TRBV6-5|15
TGTGCCAGCAGTTATTATAACAGCCTTAATGAAAAACTGTTTTTT
CASSYYNSLNEKLFF
>-|TRBJ2-2|-|TRBV30|13
TGTGCCTGGAATAGAGGGGATACCGGGGAGCTGTTTTTT
CAWNRGDTGELFF
>TRBD2|TRBJ2-7|-|TRBV9|15
TGTGCCAGCAGCGCGGGACTAGCGGGTGACTACGAGCAGTACTTC
CASSAGLAGDYEQYF
>-|TRBJ2-7|-|TRBV5-1|14
TGCGCCAGCACCCCGGGGGACGGAGACTACGAGCAGTACTTC
CASTPGDGDYEQYF
>-|TRBJ1-5|-|TRBV21-1|15
TGTGCCAGCAGCAAAGCGCTGACAGGGGAGCAGCCCCAGCATTTT
CASSKALTGEQPQHF
>TRBD1|TRBJ2-6|-|TRBV5-6|16
TGTGCCAGCAGCAGGCAGGGGGCCTCTGGGGCCAACGTCCTGACTTTC
CASSRQGASGANVLTF
>-|TRBJ2-1|-|TRBV21-1|14
TGTGCCAGCAGCAAAGAGGGCCTAAGATATGAGCAGTTCTTC
CASSKEGLRYEQFF
>TRBD2|TRBJ2-7|-|TRBV7-9|16
TGTGCCAGCAGCAGACTAGCGGGCAAGCGCGCCTACGAGCAGTACTTC
CASSRLAGKRAYEQYF
>-|TRBJ2-2|-|TRBV7-2|15
TGTGCCAGCAGCTTACAGAGGTGGGACACCGGGGAGCTGTTTTTT
CASSLQRWDTGELFF
>-|TRBJ2-5|-|TRBV4-3|15
TGCGCCAGCAGCCGAGGATGGCTAAGAGAAGAGACCCAGTACTTC
CASSRGWLREETQYF
>-|TRBJ2-3|few|TRBV11-2|16
TGTGCCAGCAGCCCCGGGCTAGTAGTAAGCACAGATACGCAGTATTTT
CASSPGLVVSTDTQYF
>TRBD2|TRBJ2-2|-|TRBV29-1|14
TGCAGCGTTACCGGGACTAGCGTCGGCGGGGAGCTGTTTTTT
CSVTGTSVGGELFF
>-|TRBJ2-1|once|TRBV27|15
TGTGCCAGCAGTTCGAGACGGAGCTCCTACAATGAGCAGTTCTTC
CASSSRRSSYNEQFF
>TRBD2|TRBJ2-7|-|TRBV7-2|18
TGTGCCAGCAGCTCACCACCCTGGACTAGCGGGTACTCCTACGAGCAGTACTTC
CASSSPPWTSGYSYEQYF
>TRBD2|TRBJ2-5|-|TRBV9|14
TGTGCCAGCAGCGTAGCTCTAGCGGACGAGACCCAGTACTTC
CASSVALADETQYF
>-|TRBJ1-2|-|TRBV5-5|15
TGTGCCAGCAGACAACAGGGAGGGGACCCCTATGGCTACACCTTC
CASRQQGGDPYGYTF
>-|TRBJ1-5|once|TRBV27|14
TGTGCCAGCAGTCCCGGACGGATCAATCAGCCCCAGCATTTT
CASSPGRINQPQHF